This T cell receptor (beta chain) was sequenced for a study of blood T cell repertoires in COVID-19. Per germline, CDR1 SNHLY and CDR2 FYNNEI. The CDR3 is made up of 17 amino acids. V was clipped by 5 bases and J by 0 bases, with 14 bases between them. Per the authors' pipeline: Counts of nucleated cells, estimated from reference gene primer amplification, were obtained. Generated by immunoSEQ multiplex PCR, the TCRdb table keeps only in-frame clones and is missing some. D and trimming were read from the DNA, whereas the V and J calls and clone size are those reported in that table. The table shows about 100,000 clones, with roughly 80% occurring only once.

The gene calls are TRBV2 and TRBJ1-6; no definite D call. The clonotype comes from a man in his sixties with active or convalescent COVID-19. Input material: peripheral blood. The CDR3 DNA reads TGTGCCAGCAGTCCCAACGGGTTAAGCTCCTATAATTCACCCCTCCACTTT. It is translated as CASSPNGLSSYNSPLHF.